The present T cell receptor (beta chain) was sequenced within a study of blood T cell repertoires in COVID-19. Study as a whole: Whether acute or convalescent, the COVID-19 samples came from the United States, Italy and Spain. Sources were T cells, B-cell-depleted T cells, or PBMCs; the material itself was cDNA or gDNA.

Trimming pared 5 bases from V and 3 bases from J, leaving 13 bases between. CDR3 size: 14 residues. Germline lookup yields CDR1 SEHNR and CDR2 FQNEAQ (reference sequence). Original methodology: Estimates of nucleated cell counts were drawn from the amplification of reference gene primers. Sequencing was performed with immunoSEQ multiplex PCR; in TCRdb, only in-frame clones are kept and a portion is missing. V and J calls and clone size are copied from that table; D and trimming were computed from the DNA. The sample contains 63,000 or so clones, over 85% of which appear only once. The sample consisted of peripheral blood. V gene TRBV7-9 combines with J gene TRBJ2-5, with D maybe TRBD1 (6 bases). This sequence was found in a man aged 55 to 70 with acute or convalescent COVID-19. The CDR3 here is CASSPGQYEETQYF. As DNA, the CDR3 is TGTGCCAGCAGCCCCGGACAGTATGAAGAGACCCAGTACTTC.